This T cell receptor (beta chain) was sequenced for a study of OX40 agonist ivuxolimab in advanced cancers. Study-wide context: An anti-OX40 (CD134) antibody with agonistic activity, ivuxolimab, was administered to patients. The group had a mean age of roughly 65 years, ranged from about 23 to 85, and was less than 85% male.

Assay used: immunoSEQ multiplex PCR; TCRdb lists only in-frame clones, some missing. The repertoire holds approximately 79,000 clones, with approximately 93% as singletons. The CDR3 has 16 amino acids. Losses at the gene ends were 0 bases for V and 3 bases for J; bases not matched to a gene: 8. The germline V gene encodes CDR1 LGHNA and CDR2 YSLEER. The clonotype originates from an adult with an advanced solid tumor such as melanoma, head and neck, liver or kidney cancer. The rearrangement joins TRBV4-3 to TRBJ2-7; 7 nucleotides line up with TRBD2. The specimen was CD4+ or CD8+ T cells sorted from blood, collected in a trial of the OX40 agonist ivuxolimab. The CDR3 DNA reads as TGCGCCAGCAGCCAAGATTTGTGGGAGGGGAACTACGAGCAGTACTTC. Protein product: CASSQDLWEGNYEQYF.